What follows are 12 T cell receptor beta chains derived from one specimen sequenced in a study of blood T cells in healthy people across ages. A sample-barcoded 5' primer and a J-beta primer mix were used in a second PCR of roughly 6 to 11 cycles. TCRdb used MiXCR to reprocess the 5' RACE reads, holding one entry per CDR3 protein. The table lists around 850,000 distinct CDR3 sequences, roughly 34% of them singletons, with over 10% in the top ten. Source material: blood. The receptors stem from a man aged 18 to 30 in good health.

In its sample, this clonotype was seen many times. The rearrangement links TRBV12-3 or TRBV12-4 to TRBJ2-7; 9 bases match TRBD1. Trimming cost V 7 bases and J 2 bases; bases outside gene matches: 9. The CDR3 covers 15 residues. This chain's CDR3 is CASNPLGQGPYEQYF. The CDR3 bases are TGTGCCAGCAACCCGTTGGGACAGGGACCCTACGAGCAGTACTTC.

This clonotype was seen only a few times. The V and J genes are TRBV12-3 or TRBV12-4 and TRBJ1-2; 11 bases map to TRBD1. The V gene end was trimmed by 5 bases and the J gene end by 3 bases; junction bases not matched to a gene: 5. The CDR3 covers 15 residues. This CDR3 is CASSRDRGVDYGYTF. The CDR3 nucleotides are TGTGCCAGCAGTCGGGACAGGGGGGTGGACTATGGCTACACCTTC.

This chain links TRBV20-1 with TRBJ2-7; the D gene is possibly TRBD1 (5 bases). The J call is uncertain, as TRBJ2-5 better fits the DNA end. Germline V gene lookup returns CDR1 DFQATT and CDR2 SNEGSKA (reference sequence). This CDR3 is 15 amino acids long. The DNA for the CDR3 is TGCAGTGCTAGCTCAAGCAGGGATGTGTTCGAGACCCAGTACTTC. Translation gives CSASSSRDVFETQYF.

This clonotype was seen only a few times. This chain uses TRBV20-1 with TRBJ2-3; D gene uncertain. The CDR3 extends over 14 amino acids. CDR1 DFQATT and CDR2 SNEGSKA come from the germline V gene (reference sequence). V was cut by 3 bases and J by 2 bases, with 12 bases left in between. CDR3 in DNA: TGCAGTGCTAGGGTTCGTTACTTCACAGATACGCAGTATTTT. Amino acids: CSARVRYFTDTQYF.

This clonotype has a handful of counts. The chain has TRBV6-1 and TRBJ2-1, with D perhaps TRBD1 (5 bases). The germline V gene encodes CDR1 MNHNS and CDR2 SASEGT. This CDR3 is 14 amino acids long. V lost 4 bases and J lost 4, with 11 bases in between. CDR3 coding DNA: TGTGCCAGCAGTGGCCGGACAAGTTACAATGAGCAGTTCTTC. Amino acid sequence: CASSGRTSYNEQFF.

This chain connects TRBV20-1 to TRBJ2-1; 13 nucleotides line up with TRBD2. Germline V gene data show CDR1 as DFQATT and CDR2 as SNEGSKA (reference sequence). V was clipped by 6 bases and J by 5 bases; unmatched bases: 10. The CDR3 totals 16 residues. CDR3 in DNA: TGCAGTGCCTACCTCGGACTAGCGGGAGTACACAATGAGCAGTTCTTC. It yields the protein CSAYLGLAGVHNEQFF.

This clonotype has more than one count but fewer than ten. This rearrangement joins TRBV20-1 to TRBJ1-1, with a weak D call TRBD1 (5 bases). V was cut by 3 bases and J by 1 base, with 21 bases left in between. The CDR3 has 17 amino acids. Looked up from germline, CDR1 is DFQATT and CDR2 is SNEGSKA (reference sequence). CDR3 DNA: TGCAGTGCTAGTTATTCGCCGCCCGCTGGGACGAACACTGAAGCTTTCTTT. This translates into CSASYSPPAGTNTEAFF.

This chain links TRBV6-1 with TRBJ2-3; no definite D call. The CDR3 length is 12 residues. Trimming cost V 7 bases and J 1 base, with 6 bases left between them. The germline V gene has CDR1 MNHNS and CDR2 SASEGT. CDR3 sequence reads: CASIWGTDTQYF. For the CDR3, the DNA is TGTGCCAGCATATGGGGCACAGATACGCAGTATTTT.

The table lists this clonotype with a few counts. CDR3 residues: CASVEGFTDTQYF. In DNA, the CDR3 is TGTGCCAGCGTGGAGGGGTTCACAGATACGCAGTATTTT. This chain connects TRBV7-2 to TRBJ2-3, with D maybe TRBD2 (6 bases). The CDR3 sequence is 13 residues long. The germline V and J ends were trimmed by 8 bases and 2 bases, with 11 bases remaining between them. Germline lookup yields CDR1 SGHTA and CDR2 FQGNSA.

At least ten counts were recorded for this clonotype. This rearrangement joins TRBV10-3 to TRBJ2-1; maybe TRBD2 (5 bases). Trimming took off 6 bases at V and 5 bases at J, with 5 bases between the two ends. CDR1 and CDR2 from the germline V gene are ENHRY and SYGVKD. The CDR3 contains 11 residues. The CDR3 region is CAIRRDNEQFF. CDR3 nucleotide sequence: TGTGCCATCAGGAGGGACAATGAGCAGTTCTTC.

As concerns this clonotype: A read error may account for a junction end that differs from germline. The chain links TRBV2 to TRBJ2-5; weak D call: TRBD2 (5 bases). The CDR3 covers 14 residues. Germline V lookup: CDR1 SNHLY, CDR2 FYNNEI. The DNA of the CDR3 is TGTACCAGCAGTGAAGAAGCGGAGGAAGAGACCCAGTACTTC. It specifies CTSSEEAEEETQYF.

The sample holds a few counts of this clonotype. The gene calls are TRBV29-1 and TRBJ2-2; D not certain. This CDR3 is built from 13 residues. Between the trimmed V and J ends, which lost 7 bases and 1 base, there was a span of 10 bases. Germline values: CDR1 SQVTM, CDR2 ANQGSEA. This CDR3 reads CSALGVNTGELFF. CDR3 sequence (DNA): TGCAGCGCGCTTGGGGTGAACACCGGGGAGCTGTTTTTT.